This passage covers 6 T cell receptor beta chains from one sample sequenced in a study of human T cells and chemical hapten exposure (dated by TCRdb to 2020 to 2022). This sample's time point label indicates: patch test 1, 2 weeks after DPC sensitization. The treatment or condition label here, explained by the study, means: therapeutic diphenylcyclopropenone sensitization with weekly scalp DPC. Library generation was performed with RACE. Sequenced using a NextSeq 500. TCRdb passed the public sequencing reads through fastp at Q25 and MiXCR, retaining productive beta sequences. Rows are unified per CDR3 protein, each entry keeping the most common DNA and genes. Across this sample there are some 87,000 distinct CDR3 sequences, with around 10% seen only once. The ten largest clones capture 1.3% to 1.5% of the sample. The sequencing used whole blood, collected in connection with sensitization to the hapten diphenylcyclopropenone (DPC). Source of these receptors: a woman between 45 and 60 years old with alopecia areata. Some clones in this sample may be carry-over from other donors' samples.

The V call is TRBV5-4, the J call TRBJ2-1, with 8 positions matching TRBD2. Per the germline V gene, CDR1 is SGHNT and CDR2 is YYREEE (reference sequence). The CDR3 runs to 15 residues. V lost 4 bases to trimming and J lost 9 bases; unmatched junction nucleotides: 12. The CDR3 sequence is CASSEGTRVRVEQFF. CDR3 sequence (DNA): TGTGCCAGCAGCGAGGGGACTAGAGTCCGTGTTGAGCAGTTCTTC.

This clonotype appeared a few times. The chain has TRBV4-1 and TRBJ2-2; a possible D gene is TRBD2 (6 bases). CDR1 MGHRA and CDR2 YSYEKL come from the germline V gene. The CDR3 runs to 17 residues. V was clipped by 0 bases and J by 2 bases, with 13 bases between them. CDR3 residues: CASSQDPSAPNTGELFF. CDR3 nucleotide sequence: TGCGCCAGCAGCCAAGATCCTAGCGCGCCTAACACCGGGGAGCTGTTTTTT.

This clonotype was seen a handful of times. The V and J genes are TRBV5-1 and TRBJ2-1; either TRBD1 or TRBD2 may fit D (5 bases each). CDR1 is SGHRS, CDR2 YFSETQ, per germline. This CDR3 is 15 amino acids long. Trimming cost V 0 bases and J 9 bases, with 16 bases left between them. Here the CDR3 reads CASSLESRPGSEQFF. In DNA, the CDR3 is TGCGCCAGCAGCTTGGAGTCCCGGCCAGGGAGTGAGCAGTTCTTC.

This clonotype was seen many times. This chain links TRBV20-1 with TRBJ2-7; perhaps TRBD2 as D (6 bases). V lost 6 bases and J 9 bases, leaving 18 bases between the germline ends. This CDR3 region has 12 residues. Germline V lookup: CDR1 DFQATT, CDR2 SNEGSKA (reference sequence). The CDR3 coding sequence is TGCAGTGCCGACGATGGCGGGAATAGGCAGTACTTC. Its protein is CSADDGGNRQYF.

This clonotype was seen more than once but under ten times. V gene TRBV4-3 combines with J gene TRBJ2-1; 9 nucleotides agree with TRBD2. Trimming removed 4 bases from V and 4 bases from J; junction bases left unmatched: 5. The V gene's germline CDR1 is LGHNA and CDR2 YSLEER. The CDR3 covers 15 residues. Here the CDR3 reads CASSREREVYNEQFF. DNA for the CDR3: TGCGCCAGCAGCCGAGAGCGGGAGGTGTACAATGAGCAGTTCTTC.

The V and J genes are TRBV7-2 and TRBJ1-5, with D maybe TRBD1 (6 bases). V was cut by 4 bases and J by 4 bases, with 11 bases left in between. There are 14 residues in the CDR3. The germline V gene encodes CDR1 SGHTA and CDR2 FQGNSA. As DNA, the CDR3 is TGTGCCAGCAGCTCAGGGGTGGTTAATCAGCCCCAGCATTTT. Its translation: CASSSGVVNQPQHF.